This T cell receptor (beta chain) was recovered during a study of OX40 agonist ivuxolimab in advanced cancers. Study-wide findings and caveats: At doses 0.1 to 3.0 mg/kg, CD4+ and CD8+ clones expanded. At 0.1-3.0 mg/kg, partial responders had clonal expansion among the lowest observed. The average count of expanded clones was higher among CD8+ T cells than among CD4+.

On this clone: As yet, its antigen is unknown.

Only in-frame clones appear in the TCRdb table, and some are missing; sequencing was by immunoSEQ multiplex PCR. The sample gives 45,000 to 55,000 clones, roughly 92% of which show up once; 9.5% to 15% is in the top ten. Prior autoimmune disease or systemic immunosuppression barred patients. This CDR3 contains 14 residues. Trimming removed 0 bases from V and 2 bases from J, with 8 bases in between. Germline CDR1 is MNHEY and CDR2 is SVGAGI. The rearrangement uses TRBV6-5 and TRBJ2-7; D unclear. The receptor's source is an adult with an advanced solid tumor such as melanoma, head and neck, liver or kidney cancer. The sample here was CD4+ or CD8+ T cells sorted from blood, taken in a trial of the OX40 agonist ivuxolimab. The CDR3 loop reads CASSYSRNAYEQYF. The CDR3 bases are TGTGCCAGCAGTTACTCGAGGAACGCCTACGAGCAGTACTTC.